What follows are 18 T cell receptor beta chains derived from one specimen sequenced in a study of T-cell reconstitution after alpha-beta-depleted transplantation in children. A TCRbeta library incorporating unique molecular identifiers was prepared. TCRdb passed the PCR reads through MiXCR, listing each CDR3 protein once. The sample has about 400,000 distinct CDR3 sequences; around 15% are singletons. The starting material was PBMCs, mostly from graft donor cells, obtained 360 days after TCRalphabeta/CD19-depleted stem cell transplant. These receptors were collected from a boy in the first two years of life who had a stem cell transplant for Wiskott-Aldrich syndrome, so the T cells may come from the graft donor.

This clonotype has a handful of counts. This sequence joins TRBV29-1 and TRBJ2-7; perhaps TRBD1 as D (6 bases). The CDR3 spans 16 residues. V lost 4 bases and J lost 3, with 22 bases in between. Per the germline V gene, CDR1 is SQVTM and CDR2 is ANQGSEA. CDR3 DNA: TGCAGCGTTGTTTGGGTTGGGGGCCTGGGGAACTACGAGCAGTACTTC. Its protein product is CSVVWVGGLGNYEQYF.

This sequence joins TRBV12-3 or TRBV12-4 and TRBJ2-1, with D unclear. The CDR3 sequence is 12 residues long. Between the trimmed V and J ends, which lost 3 bases and 8 bases, there was a span of 8 bases. The CDR3 loop is CASSFIEDEQFF. Here the CDR3 DNA reads TGTGCCAGCAGTTTTATAGAGGATGAGCAGTTCTTC.

The chain links TRBV6-5 to TRBJ2-1; D is unclear. Trimming removed 0 bases from V and 5 bases from J, with 8 bases in between. Germline V lookup: CDR1 MNHEY, CDR2 SVGAGI. This CDR3 has 14 residues. DNA for the CDR3: TGTGCCAGCAGTTACTCCAACACGGACAATGAGCAGTTCTTC. It encodes CASSYSNTDNEQFF.

This chain joins TRBV20-1 and TRBJ2-7, with D perhaps matching TRBD1 (5 bases). Trimming removed 0 bases at V and 4 bases at J, with 10 bases between. The CDR3 contains 13 residues. Germline assignment: CDR1 DFQATT and CDR2 SNEGSKA (reference sequence). The CDR3 protein is CSAREAGQYEQYF. In DNA, the CDR3 is TGCAGTGCTAGAGAAGCAGGGCAATACGAGCAGTACTTC.

This clonotype was picked up many times. CDR3: CASSLRTGGYQETQYF. The DNA of the CDR3 is TGTGCCAGCAGTCTGAGGACAGGGGGGTACCAAGAGACCCAGTACTTC. The gene calls are TRBV12-3 or TRBV12-4 and TRBJ2-5, with 10 bases lining up with TRBD1. The ends lost 5 bases at V and 0 bases at J; junction bases unmatched: 6. The CDR3 has 16 amino acids.

In this sample, this clonotype turned up many times. DNA for the CDR3: TGCGCCAGCAGCCAACGACTGGAGGGGTACTACGAGCAGTACTTC. Translation: CASSQRLEGYYEQYF. V usage is TRBV4-3 and J usage is TRBJ2-7, with D perhaps matching TRBD2 (6 bases). The V end lost 2 bases, the J end lost 3 bases, and 14 bases lay between the germline ends. Germline lookup yields CDR1 LGHNA and CDR2 YSLEER. This CDR3 has 15 amino acids.

The genes are TRBV5-1 and TRBJ1-1, with D possibly matching TRBD1 (6 bases). Germline CDR1 reads SGHRS; CDR2 reads YFSETQ. V was cut by 4 bases and J by 1 base, with 11 bases left in between. The CDR3 contains 14 residues. CDR3 in DNA: TGCGCCAGCAGCAAGGACAGACCGAACACTGAAGCTTTCTTT. Its translation is CASSKDRPNTEAFF.

This clonotype was detected a few times. In DNA, the CDR3 is TGTGCCTGGAGTGTATACCTGAGGGGCAGGATAACGACAGATACGCAGTATTTT. As protein: CAWSVYLRGRITTDTQYF. The V and J genes are TRBV30 and TRBJ2-3; TRBD1 or TRBD2 may be the D gene (5 bases each). This CDR3 spans 18 amino acids. V was clipped by 0 bases and J by 3 bases, with 22 bases between them. The germline gives CDR1 GTSNPN, CDR2 SVGIG (reference sequence).

This clonotype showed up just a few times. This chain's CDR3 is CAISERGATDTQYF. CDR3 DNA sequence: TGTGCCATCAGTGAGCGGGGGGCCACAGATACGCAGTATTTT. The gene calls are TRBV10-3 and TRBJ2-3, with TRBD2 as a possible D gene (7 bases). CDR1 and CDR2 (germline): ENHRY, SYGVKD. The CDR3 loop spans 14 amino acids. V lost 2 bases and J 2 bases, leaving 8 bases between the germline ends.

The CDR3 reads CASSRTGTGTQYF. The DNA of the CDR3 is TGTGCCAGCAGCCGGACAGGGACAGGGACCCAGTACTTC. The rearrangement uses TRBV12-3 or TRBV12-4 and TRBJ2-5; 8 bases are shared with TRBD1. The CDR3 runs to 13 residues. V lost 6 bases to trimming and J lost 7 bases; unmatched junction nucleotides: 7.

This clonotype showed up many times. This chain links TRBV20-1 with TRBJ2-1, with 8 bases fitting TRBD2. This CDR3 spans 16 amino acids. With V trimmed by 4 bases and J by 3 bases, 11 bases remained unmatched. Germline-derived CDR1 and CDR2 are DFQATT and SNEGSKA (reference sequence). This CDR3 reads CSATGPSGFNYNEQFF. DNA of the CDR3: TGCAGTGCTACGGGGCCTAGCGGGTTCAACTACAATGAGCAGTTCTTC.

In its sample, this clonotype was seen a few times. The rearrangement links TRBV6-6 to TRBJ2-7, with a weak D call TRBD1 (6 bases). Trimming left V 4 bases short and J 6 bases short, with 10 bases between. Germline V CDR1 and CDR2: MNHNY, SVGAGI (reference sequence). CDR3 size: 12 residues. CDR3 DNA: TGTGCCAGCAGTTTAGAAGGGGGCGAGCAGTACTTC. As protein: CASSLEGGEQYF.

This chain links TRBV5-1 with TRBJ2-2; 8 bases agree with TRBD1. CDR3 length equals 17 residues. V lost 0 bases, J lost 5 bases, and 9 bases stayed unmatched. CDR1 and CDR2 (germline): SGHRS, YFSETQ. CDR3 loop: CASSLATGTGRTGELFF. In DNA form, the CDR3 reads TGCGCCAGCAGCTTGGCGACCGGGACAGGACGAACCGGGGAGCTGTTTTTT.

The rearrangement joins TRBV25-1 to TRBJ2-2, with D perhaps matching TRBD2 (6 bases). The CDR3 runs 16 residues. Germline values: CDR1 MGHDK, CDR2 SYGVNS. V lost 5 bases and J 6 bases, leaving 19 bases between the germline ends. CDR3 bases: TGTGCCAGCAGTCCGAATACCCACCGCGGGGCCGGGGAGCTGTTTTTT. It codes for CASSPNTHRGAGELFF.

The CDR3 DNA follows: TGCAGTGCTAGAGATTGGCGTGACCTGGGTGAGCAGTACTTC. Translation: CSARDWRDLGEQYF. The chain couples TRBV20-1 to TRBJ2-7; D unclear. Germline CDR1 DFQATT, CDR2 SNEGSKA (reference sequence). The CDR3 runs to 14 residues. The V end lost 0 bases, the J end lost 7 bases, and 16 bases lay between the germline ends.

V usage is TRBV3-1 and J usage is TRBJ2-3; 7 bases are a match to TRBD2. The CDR3 spans 15 residues. Per the germline V gene, CDR1 is LGHDT and CDR2 is YNNKEL (reference sequence). The trim removed 4 bases at V and 5 bases at J, leaving 9 bases unmatched. The CDR3 sequence is CASSPYRLARDTQYF. CDR3 sequence (DNA): TGTGCCAGCAGCCCTTACCGACTAGCAAGAGATACGCAGTATTTT.

On this clonotype itself: The junction departs from germline at one end; a sequencing error may be responsible. The chain couples TRBV20-1 to TRBJ2-5; no clear D. In germline, CDR1 is DFQATT, CDR2 SNEGSKA (reference sequence). This CDR3 region has 10 residues. As DNA, the CDR3 is TGCAGTGCTAGAGTCGAGACCAAGTACTTC. It yields the protein CSARVETKYF.

The V and J genes are TRBV29-1 and TRBJ2-2; D is unclear. This CDR3 is built from 16 residues. Germline V gives CDR1 SQVTM, CDR2 ANQGSEA. The V gene lost 4 bases and the J gene lost 2 bases, with 17 bases spanning the gap. CDR3 coding DNA: TGCAGCGTTGCGGATGGGATACAGCTTAACACCGGGGAGCTGTTTTTT. It encodes CSVADGIQLNTGELFF.